Reported below is one TCR beta chain. Its antigen is not identified. Libraries were prepared by immunoSEQ multiplex PCR; TCRdb keeps only in-frame clonotypes and omits some of them. The sample has roughly 38,000 clones; 82% are singletons. This sample stems from a study of T cells in localized non-small cell lung cancer. CDR1 is SGHAT and CDR2 is FQNNGV in the germline V gene. The CDR3 has 13 residues. V was cut by 3 bases and J by 7 bases, with 10 bases left in between. The study's findings and limits: Longer overall survival associated with higher blood T cell density; shorter survival with higher adjacent-lung clonality. Maximal T cell clonality occurred in uninvolved adjacent lung, with tumor ranking below it. Heterogeneity stays possible, as sequencing covered only one tumor region.

This sequence was found in a male donor older than 55 with stage III squamous cell lung carcinoma. Sequencing used peripheral blood, obtained before any cancer treatment. The rearrangement links TRBV11-2 to TRBJ1-5, with D uncertain. CDR3 nucleotide sequence: TGTGCCAGCAGCTTCCAACCTCGGCAGCCCCAGCATTTT. Translating gives CASSFQPRQPQHF.